There are a few counts of the clone carrying this T cell receptor (beta chain). Its antigen is as yet unknown. These data originate in a study of human T cells and chemical hapten exposure. Overall study context: Minor pooled library volume differences mainly drove per-sample TCR yield variation.

Sample time point: patch test 2, 6 weeks after DPC sensitization. Treatment meaning: therapeutic diphenylcyclopropenone sensitization with weekly scalp DPC. Overall study results and limits: Alopecia in the donors means their immune response may deviate from healthy people's.

V was cut by 3 bases and J by 7 bases, with 12 bases left in between. Germline CDR1 is LGHNA and CDR2 is YSLEER. There are 14 residues in the CDR3. MiXCR, applied by TCRdb to the RACE reads, yields one record per CDR3 protein. The data hold 35,000 to 45,000 distinct CDR3 sequences, with more than 8.5% observed a single time. The rearrangement uses TRBV4-3 and TRBJ1-4; maybe TRBD1 (5 bases). The sequence derives from a woman aged 40 to 49 with alopecia areata. Some clones in this sample may be carry-over from other donors' samples. This specimen was whole blood, taken in connection with sensitization to the hapten diphenylcyclopropenone (DPC). CDR3 in amino acids: CASSHAGWSEKLFF. The DNA of the CDR3 is TGCGCCAGCAGCCATGCAGGGTGGAGTGAAAAACTGTTTTTT.